This record covers a single TCR beta chain. The antigen remains unidentified. This sample was included in a study of blood T cells in healthy people across ages. This CDR3 has 14 amino acids. CDR1 is MGHRA and CDR2 is YSYEKL in the germline V gene. V dropped 1 base and J dropped 1 base, with 8 bases sitting between them. Study-wide results and limits: Across samples, TCR beta diversity tracked strongly with naive T cell percentage.

Then a second PCR, running roughly 7 to 11 cycles, was carried out with a sample-barcoded 5' primer and a J-beta primer mix. Every single cDNA molecule received a tag from a template-switch adaptor with 12 random nucleotides. Each single sample gave us at least 2.5 million CDR3-containing paired-end reads. TCRdb passed the 5' RACE reads through MiXCR, listing each CDR3 protein once. Of roughly 900,000 distinct CDR3 sequences in the sample, roughly 43% were seen once. The genes are TRBV4-1 and TRBJ2-7; D gene ambiguous. The sequencing input was blood. This TCR was recovered from a young man in good health. The CDR3 spells CASSQGTESYEQYF. In DNA form, the CDR3 reads TGCGCCAGCAGCCAAGGGACCGAATCCTACGAGCAGTACTTC.